This entry concerns a single T cell receptor beta chain. Its antigen is not known. The junction departs from germline at one end; a sequencing error may be responsible. Germline CDR1 is SEHNR and CDR2 is FQNEAQ (reference sequence). The CDR3 has 14 residues. RNA was extracted from bulk tissue without any cell sorting. Donors were chemotherapy-naive, newly diagnosed lung cancer surgical patients in China, August–late 2014. Three rounds of nested PCR, following a modified ARM-PCR protocol, produced the TCRbeta library. TCRdb itself ran the multiplex PCR reads through MiXCR, one entry per CDR3 protein. The sample shows some 93,000 distinct CDR3 sequences, approximately 70% of them seen only once. This record comes from a study of tumor and adjacent non-tumor tissue in lung cancer. Overall study: Aged about 30 to 76 years, patients included 10 men and about five women with stage I to III disease. Each sample yielded 3.9 million or so productive TCRbeta reads on average.

Findings and caveats of the study: Compared with tumor, normal lung showed significantly lower TCR diversity.

This TCR came from a man between 60 and 75 years old with non-small cell lung cancer. The chain joins TRBV7-9 to TRBJ1-4; D may be TRBD1 (5 bases). The source material was lung tumor tissue. This CDR3 is CTSSQRLRGEKLFF. DNA of the CDR3: TGTACCAGCAGCCAGAGACTTAGGGGCGAAAAACTGTTTTTT.